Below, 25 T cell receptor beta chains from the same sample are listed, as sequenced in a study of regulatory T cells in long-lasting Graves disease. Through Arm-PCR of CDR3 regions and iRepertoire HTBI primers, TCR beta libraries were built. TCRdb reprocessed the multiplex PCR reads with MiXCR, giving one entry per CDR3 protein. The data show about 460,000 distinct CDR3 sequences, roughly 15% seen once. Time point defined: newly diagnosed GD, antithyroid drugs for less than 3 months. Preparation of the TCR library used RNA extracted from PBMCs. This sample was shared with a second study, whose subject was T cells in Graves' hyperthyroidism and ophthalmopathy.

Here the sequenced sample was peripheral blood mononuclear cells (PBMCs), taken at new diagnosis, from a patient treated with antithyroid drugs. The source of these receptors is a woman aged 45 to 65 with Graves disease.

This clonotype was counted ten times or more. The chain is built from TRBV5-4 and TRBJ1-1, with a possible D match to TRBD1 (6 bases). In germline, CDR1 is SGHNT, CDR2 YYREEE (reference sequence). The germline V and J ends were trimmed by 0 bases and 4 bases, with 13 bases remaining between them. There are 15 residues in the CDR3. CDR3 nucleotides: TGTGCCAGCAGCTTGGCCGGTCAGGGGAGCACTGAAGCTTTCTTT. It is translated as CASSLAGQGSTEAFF.

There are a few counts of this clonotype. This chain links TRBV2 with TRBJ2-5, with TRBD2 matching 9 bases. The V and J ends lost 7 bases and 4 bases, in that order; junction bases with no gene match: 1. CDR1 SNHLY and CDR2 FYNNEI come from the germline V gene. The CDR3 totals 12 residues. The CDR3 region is CASTLAGETQYF. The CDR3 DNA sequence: TGTGCCAGCACACTAGCGGGAGAGACCCAGTACTTC.

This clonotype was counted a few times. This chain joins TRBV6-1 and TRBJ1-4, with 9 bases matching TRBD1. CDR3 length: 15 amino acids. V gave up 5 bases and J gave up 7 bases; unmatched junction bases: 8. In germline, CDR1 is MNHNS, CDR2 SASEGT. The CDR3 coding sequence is TGTGCCAGCAGTCCACCGGGACAGGGCTCTGAAAAACTGTTTTTT. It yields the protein CASSPPGQGSEKLFF.

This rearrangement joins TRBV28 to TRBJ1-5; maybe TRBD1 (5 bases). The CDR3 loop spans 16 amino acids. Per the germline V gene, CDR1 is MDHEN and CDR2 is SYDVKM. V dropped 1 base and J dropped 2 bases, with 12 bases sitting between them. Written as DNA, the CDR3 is TGTGCCAGCAGTTTATTCGGGAGGGGCGGCAATCAGCCCCAGCATTTT. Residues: CASSLFGRGGNQPQHF. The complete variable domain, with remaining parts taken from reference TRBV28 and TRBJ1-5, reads DVKVTQSSRYLVKRTGEKVFLECVQDMDHENMFWYRQDPGLGLRLIYFSYDVKMKEKGDIPEGYSVSREKKERFSLILESASTNQTSMYLCASSLFGRGGNQPQHFGDGTRLSIL.

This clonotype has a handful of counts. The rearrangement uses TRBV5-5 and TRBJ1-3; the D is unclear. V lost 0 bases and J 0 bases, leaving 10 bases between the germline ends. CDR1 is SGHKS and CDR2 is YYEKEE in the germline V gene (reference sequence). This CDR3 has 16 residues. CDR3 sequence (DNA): TGTGCCAGCAGCTTGGGCCGGCTAGACTCTGGAAACACCATATATTTT. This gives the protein CASSLGRLDSGNTIYF.

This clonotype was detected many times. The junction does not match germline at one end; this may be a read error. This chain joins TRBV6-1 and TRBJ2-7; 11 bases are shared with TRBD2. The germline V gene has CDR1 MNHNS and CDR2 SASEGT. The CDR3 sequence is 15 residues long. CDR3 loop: CASRQLAGDFYEQYF. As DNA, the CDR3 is TGTGCCAGCAGGCAACTAGCGGGAGACTTCTACGAGCAATACTTC.

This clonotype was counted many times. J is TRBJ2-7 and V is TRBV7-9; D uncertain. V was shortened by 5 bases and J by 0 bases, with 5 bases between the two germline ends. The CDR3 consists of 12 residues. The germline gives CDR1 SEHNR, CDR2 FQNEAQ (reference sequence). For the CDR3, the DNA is TGTGCCAGCAGCCCACGCTCCTACGAGCAGTACTTC. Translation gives CASSPRSYEQYF.

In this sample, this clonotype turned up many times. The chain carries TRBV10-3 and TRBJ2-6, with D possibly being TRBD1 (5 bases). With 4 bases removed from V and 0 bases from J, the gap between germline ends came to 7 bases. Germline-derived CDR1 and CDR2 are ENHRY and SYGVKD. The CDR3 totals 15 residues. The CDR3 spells CAISGRDSGANVLTF. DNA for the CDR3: TGTGCCATCAGTGGCAGGGACTCTGGGGCCAACGTCCTGACTTTC.

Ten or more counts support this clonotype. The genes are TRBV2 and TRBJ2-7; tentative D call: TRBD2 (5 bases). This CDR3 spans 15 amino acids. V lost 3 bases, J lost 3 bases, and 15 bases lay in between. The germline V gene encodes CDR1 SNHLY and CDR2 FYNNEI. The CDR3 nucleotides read TGTGCCAGCAGTGATCCCGGCGGGCTGTTCTACGAGCAGTACTTC. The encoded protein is CASSDPGGLFYEQYF.

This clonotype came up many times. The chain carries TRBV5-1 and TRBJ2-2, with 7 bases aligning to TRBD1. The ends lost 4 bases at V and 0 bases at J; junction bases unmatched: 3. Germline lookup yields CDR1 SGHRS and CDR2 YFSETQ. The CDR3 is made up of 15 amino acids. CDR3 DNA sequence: TGCGCCAGCAGCGACCAGGGGGCGAACACCGGGGAGCTGTTTTTT. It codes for CASSDQGANTGELFF.

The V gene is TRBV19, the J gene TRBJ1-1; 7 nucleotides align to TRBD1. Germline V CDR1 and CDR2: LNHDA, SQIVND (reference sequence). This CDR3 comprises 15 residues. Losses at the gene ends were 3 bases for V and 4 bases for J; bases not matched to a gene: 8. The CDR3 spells CASSIAGGEGTEAFF. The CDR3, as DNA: TGTGCCAGTAGTATTGCAGGGGGAGAGGGCACTGAAGCTTTCTTT.

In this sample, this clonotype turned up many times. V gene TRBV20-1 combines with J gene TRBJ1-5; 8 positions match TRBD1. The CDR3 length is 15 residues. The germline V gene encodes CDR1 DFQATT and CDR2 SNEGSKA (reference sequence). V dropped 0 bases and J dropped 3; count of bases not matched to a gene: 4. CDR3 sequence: CSARDRQGINQPQHF. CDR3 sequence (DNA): TGCAGTGCTAGAGATCGACAGGGGATCAATCAGCCCCAGCATTTT.

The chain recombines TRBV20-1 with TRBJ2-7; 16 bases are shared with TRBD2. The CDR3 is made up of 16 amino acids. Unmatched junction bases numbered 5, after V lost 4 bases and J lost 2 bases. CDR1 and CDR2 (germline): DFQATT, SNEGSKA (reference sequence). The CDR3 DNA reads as TGCAGTGCTATGCCCGGGACTAGCGGGAGGGCCTACGAGCAGTACTTC. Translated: CSAMPGTSGRAYEQYF.

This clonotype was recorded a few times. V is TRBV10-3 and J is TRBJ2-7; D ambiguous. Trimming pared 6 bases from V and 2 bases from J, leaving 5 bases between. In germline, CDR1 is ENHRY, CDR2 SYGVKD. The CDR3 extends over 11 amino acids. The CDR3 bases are TGTGCCATCAGCACGACCTACGAGCAGTACTTC. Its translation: CAISTTYEQYF.

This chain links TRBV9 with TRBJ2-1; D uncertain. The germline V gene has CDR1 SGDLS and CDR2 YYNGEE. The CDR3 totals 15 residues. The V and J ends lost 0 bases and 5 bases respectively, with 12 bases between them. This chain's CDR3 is CASSVAPAPDNEQFF. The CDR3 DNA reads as TGTGCCAGCAGCGTAGCCCCGGCTCCTGACAATGAGCAGTTCTTC. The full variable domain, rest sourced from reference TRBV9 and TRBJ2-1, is DSGVTQTPKHLITATGQRVTLRCSPRSGDLSVYWYQQSLDQGLQFLIQYYNGEERAKGNILERFSAQQFPDLHSELNLSSLELGDSALYFCASSVAPAPDNEQFFGPGTRLTVL.

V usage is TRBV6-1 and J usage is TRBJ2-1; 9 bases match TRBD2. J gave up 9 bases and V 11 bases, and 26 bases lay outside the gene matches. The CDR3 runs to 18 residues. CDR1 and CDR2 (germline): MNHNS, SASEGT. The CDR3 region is CAADSGSSWYVGSREQFF. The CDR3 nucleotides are TGTGCCGCCGATAGCGGGAGTAGCTGGTATGTTGGTAGCCGTGAGCAGTTCTTC.

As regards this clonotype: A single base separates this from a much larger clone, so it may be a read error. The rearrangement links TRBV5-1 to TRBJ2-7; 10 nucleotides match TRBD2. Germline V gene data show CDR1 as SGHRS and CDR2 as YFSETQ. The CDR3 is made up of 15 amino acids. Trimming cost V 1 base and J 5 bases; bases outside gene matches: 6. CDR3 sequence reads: CASSLRAGGSHEQYF. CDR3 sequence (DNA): TGCGCCAGCAGCTTGAGAGCGGGAGGGTCCCACGAGCAGTACTTC.

The CDR3 loop reads CASSHRLAGGHNEQFF. CDR3 bases: TGTGCCAGCAGCCACAGACTAGCGGGAGGGCACAATGAGCAGTTCTTC. The V and J genes are TRBV7-2 and TRBJ2-1, with 14 bases aligning to TRBD2. In germline, CDR1 is SGHTA, CDR2 FQGNSA. This CDR3 is 16 amino acids long. Losses at the gene ends were 5 bases for V and 5 bases for J; bases not matched to a gene: 5.

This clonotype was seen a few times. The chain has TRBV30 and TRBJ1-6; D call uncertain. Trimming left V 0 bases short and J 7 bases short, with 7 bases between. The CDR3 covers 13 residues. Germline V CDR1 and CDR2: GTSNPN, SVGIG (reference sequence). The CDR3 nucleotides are TGTGCCTGGAGTGTACATCTGAATTCACCCCTCCACTTT. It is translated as CAWSVHLNSPLHF.

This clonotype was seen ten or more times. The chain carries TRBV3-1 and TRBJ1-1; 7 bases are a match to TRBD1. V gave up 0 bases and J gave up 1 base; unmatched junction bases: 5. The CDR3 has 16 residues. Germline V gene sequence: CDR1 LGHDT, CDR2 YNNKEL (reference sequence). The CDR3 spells CASSQESRTGNTEAFF. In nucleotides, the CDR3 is TGTGCCAGCAGCCAAGAATCAAGGACAGGGAACACTGAAGCTTTCTTT. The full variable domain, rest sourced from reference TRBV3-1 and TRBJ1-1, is DTAVSQTPKYLVTQMGNDKSIKCEQNLGHDTMYWYKQDSKKFLKIMFSYNNKELIINETVPNRFSPKSPDKAHLNLHINSLELGDSAVYFCASSQESRTGNTEAFFGQGTRLTVV.

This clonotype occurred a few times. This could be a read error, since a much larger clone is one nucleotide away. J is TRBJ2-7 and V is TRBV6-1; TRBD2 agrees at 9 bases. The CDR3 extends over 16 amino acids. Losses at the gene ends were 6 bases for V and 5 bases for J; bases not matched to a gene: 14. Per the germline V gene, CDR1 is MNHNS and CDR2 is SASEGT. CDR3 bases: TGTGCCAGCAGACATACGGCTAGCGGGAATCCCGACGAGCAGTACTTC. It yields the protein CASRHTASGNPDEQYF.

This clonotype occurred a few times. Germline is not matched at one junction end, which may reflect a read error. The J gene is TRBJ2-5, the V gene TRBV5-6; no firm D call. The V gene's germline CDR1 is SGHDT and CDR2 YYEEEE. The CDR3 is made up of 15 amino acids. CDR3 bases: TGTGCTAGCAGCTCCCTCGACGCCATCCAAGAGACCCAGCACTTC. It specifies CASSSLDAIQETQHF.

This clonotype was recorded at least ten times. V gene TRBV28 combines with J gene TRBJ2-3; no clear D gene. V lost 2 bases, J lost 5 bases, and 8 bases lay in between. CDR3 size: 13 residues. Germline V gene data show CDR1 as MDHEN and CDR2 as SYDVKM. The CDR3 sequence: CASSLRAVDTQYF. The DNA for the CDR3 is TGTGCCAGCAGTTTAAGGGCGGTAGATACGCAGTATTTT.

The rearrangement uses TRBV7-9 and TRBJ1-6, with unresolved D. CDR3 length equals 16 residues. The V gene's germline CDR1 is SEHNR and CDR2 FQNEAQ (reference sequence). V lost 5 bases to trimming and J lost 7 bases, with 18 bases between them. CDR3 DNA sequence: TGTGCCAGCAGCCCGGAATCGGTCCAACTGAATTCACCCCTCCACTTT. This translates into CASSPESVQLNSPLHF.

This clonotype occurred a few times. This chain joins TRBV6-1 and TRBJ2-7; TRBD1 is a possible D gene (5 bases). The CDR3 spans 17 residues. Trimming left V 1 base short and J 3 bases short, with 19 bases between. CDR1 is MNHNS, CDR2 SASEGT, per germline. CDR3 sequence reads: CASSEEGFNSYRYEQYF. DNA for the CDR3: TGTGCCAGCAGTGAAGAGGGGTTTAACTCCTATCGCTACGAGCAGTACTTC.